This record covers a single T cell receptor (beta chain). The record originates from a study of blood T cell repertoires in COVID-19. Across the whole study: In each case, the material was cDNA or gDNA derived from T cells, B-cell-depleted T cells, or PBMCs.

Germline CDR1 reads MNHEY; CDR2 reads SVGEGT. The ends lost 2 bases at V and 1 base at J; junction bases unmatched: 6. This CDR3 contains 18 residues. Method: immunoSEQ multiplex PCR; TCRdb's copy keeps in-frame clones and lacks some. The sample lists a few hundred thousand clones, 85% to 90% occurring once. This clonotype was sampled from a woman in her 50s with COVID-19, enrolled during active disease. The chain combines TRBV6-2 or TRBV6-3 with TRBJ2-2; 11 bases agree with TRBD2. The material sequenced was peripheral blood. The CDR3 is CASSYLSSGRWNTGELFF. Here the CDR3 DNA reads TGTGCCAGCAGTTACCTTTCTAGCGGGAGGTGGAACACCGGGGAGCTGTTTTTT.